The clone carrying this TCR beta chain came up once. The target antigen is unknown. This sample is drawn from a study of cytomegalovirus exposure and HLA in healthy donors. Study information: Roughly four fifths of 350 to 400 genotyped donors fell in the Caucasian-associated ancestry cluster. Regarding the study as a whole: Later analysis identified several of the most significant clusters that appeared linked to common viral pathogens.

Trimming took 1 base from V and 12 from J; bases not matched to a gene: 4. Germline assignment: CDR1 SEHNR and CDR2 FQNEAQ (reference sequence). CDR3 length equals 13 residues. The PCR used 60 Vbeta and 13 Jbeta primers. Per the original methods: Later reanalysis found about 80 million unique TCR beta chains, around 10 million of them shared. Profiled with immunoSEQ multiplex PCR; TCRdb holds only in-frame clones, not every one. The DNA was the basis for D and trimming; V, J and clone size are from that table. This table holds around 70,000 clones, roughly 71% found once. The rearrangement links TRBV7-9 to TRBJ2-1; 9 nucleotides align to TRBD2. Specimen: PBMCs. The clonotype originates from a man between 65 and 85 years old in good health and CMV-seronegative. CDR3 region: CASSLGSGSGQFF. DNA for the CDR3: TGTGCCAGCAGCTTAGGTAGCGGGAGTGGGCAGTTCTTC.